Below, 19 T cell receptor beta chains from the same sample are listed, as sequenced in a study of blood T cell repertoires in COVID-19. Generated by immunoSEQ multiplex PCR, the TCRdb table keeps only in-frame clones and is missing some. This table has some 80,000 clones, 86% appearing once. The source material was peripheral blood. The source of these receptors is a human donor in a cohort sampled during active COVID-19.

J is TRBJ2-7 and V is TRBV15; 10 nucleotides match TRBD1. The CDR3 has 19 residues. With V trimmed by 3 bases and J by 4 bases, 18 bases remained unmatched. The germline V gene encodes CDR1 LNHNV and CDR2 YYDKDF (reference sequence). Here the CDR3 DNA reads TGTGCCACCAGCAGGCTCACCGTGACAGGGGGCACCCTGGTTTACGAGCAGTACTTC. This gives the protein CATSRLTVTGGTLVYEQYF.

This rearrangement joins TRBV28 to TRBJ1-3, with 8 bases identical to TRBD1. Unmatched junction bases numbered 11, after V lost 4 bases and J lost 3 bases. CDR3 size: 17 residues. The V gene's germline CDR1 is MDHEN and CDR2 SYDVKM. The CDR3 DNA reads TGTGCCAGCAGTTCAGTCCTGACAGGGGAGCGTGGAAACACCATATATTTT. Amino acid sequence: CASSSVLTGERGNTIYF.

The chain uses TRBV7-9 and TRBJ1-4; weak D call: TRBD1 (6 bases). Trimming removed 4 bases from V and 7 bases from J, with 25 bases in between. Germline values: CDR1 SEHNR, CDR2 FQNEAQ (reference sequence). CDR3 length: 18 amino acids. CDR3 sequence: CASSSPSSARGRPEKLFF. The DNA of the CDR3 is TGTGCCAGCAGCTCGCCCTCCTCGGCCAGGGGCAGGCCTGAAAAACTGTTTTTT.

The chain uses TRBV18 and TRBJ1-4; D is ambiguous. CDR1 KGHSH and CDR2 LQKENI come from the germline V gene. V lost 0 bases, J lost 5 bases, and 10 bases lay in between. CDR3 length equals 15 residues. DNA for the CDR3: TGTGCCAGCTCACCACCGAACAGCCGCAATGAAAAACTGTTTTTT. Amino acid sequence: CASSPPNSRNEKLFF.

The chain recombines TRBV15 with TRBJ2-4; TRBD1 aligns across 8 bases. The germline V gene encodes CDR1 LNHNV and CDR2 YYDKDF (reference sequence). V shed 4 bases and J 1 base; nucleotides not matched to a gene: 6. The CDR3 spans 16 residues. The CDR3, as DNA: TGTGCCACCAGCACTACGGACAGGGCGGCCAAAAACATTCAGTACTTC. Its translation is CATSTTDRAAKNIQYF.

This clone was counted a single time. The genes are TRBV5-1 and TRBJ2-7, with a weak D call TRBD1 (6 bases). Trimming removed 4 bases at V and 2 bases at J, with 16 bases between. This CDR3 is 15 amino acids long. Germline CDR1 reads SGHRS; CDR2 reads YFSETQ. The CDR3 reads CASSTLQGPPYEQYF. The CDR3 bases are TGCGCCAGCAGCACCCTCCAGGGGCCGCCCTACGAGCAGTACTTC.

The V gene is TRBV5-1, the J gene TRBJ2-7; weak D call: TRBD1 (5 bases). Germline V lookup: CDR1 SGHRS, CDR2 YFSETQ. This CDR3 spans 14 amino acids. With 1 base removed from V and 5 bases from J, the gap between germline ends came to 13 bases. Here the CDR3 DNA reads TGCGCCAGCAGCTTGAGGCAGGGAAAGAACGAGCAGTACTTC. Protein sequence: CASSLRQGKNEQYF.

This chain uses TRBV4-2 with TRBJ1-1; unclear D gene. Between the trimmed V and J ends, which lost 0 bases and 3 bases, there was a span of 5 bases. Germline-derived CDR1 and CDR2 are LGHNA and YNFKEQ. CDR3 length: 13 residues. CDR3 coding DNA: TGTGCCAGCAGCCAAGACGGGGACACTGAAGCTTTCTTT. It encodes CASSQDGDTEAFF.

The chain carries TRBV5-1 and TRBJ2-2, with D possibly TRBD2 on 5 matching bases. V shed 4 bases and J shed 1 base, with 11 bases lying between them. The CDR3 runs to 15 residues. The germline V gene has CDR1 SGHRS and CDR2 YFSETQ. The CDR3 here is CASSLPEENTGELFF. The CDR3 DNA is TGCGCCAGCAGCCTACCGGAGGAGAACACCGGGGAGCTGTTTTTT.

The V and J genes are TRBV10-3 and TRBJ2-7; tentatively, D is TRBD1 (6 bases). CDR1 and CDR2 from the germline V gene are ENHRY and SYGVKD. V was trimmed by 5 bases and J by 1 base, leaving 12 bases between them. The CDR3 has 14 amino acids. The CDR3 DNA follows: TGTGCCATCAGTCCCCAGGGACAATCCTACGAGCAGTACTTC. Translation: CAISPQGQSYEQYF.

The J gene is TRBJ2-7, the V gene TRBV19; 8 bases align to TRBD1. The junction had 5 bases not matched to a gene; V was cut back by 4 bases and J by 3 bases. Germline CDR1 reads LNHDA; CDR2 reads SQIVND (reference sequence). CDR3 size: 14 residues. The CDR3 DNA reads TGTGCCAGTAGTAGTGCAGGGGGCAACTACGAGCAGTACTTC. Its translation is CASSSAGGNYEQYF. Full variable domain (rest looked up from reference TRBV19 and TRBJ2-7): DGGITQSPKYLFRKEGQNVTLSCEQNLNHDAMYWYRQDPGQGLRLIYYSQIVNDFQKGDIAEGYSVSREKKESFPLTVTSAQKNPTAFYLCASSSAGGNYEQYFGPGTRLTVT.

This clone came up once. The rearrangement joins TRBV7-3 to TRBJ2-2; TRBD2 is a possible D gene (6 bases). Germline lookup yields CDR1 SGHTA and CDR2 FQGTGA. The CDR3 contains 14 residues. V was cut by 4 bases and J by 6 bases, with 12 bases left in between. The CDR3, as DNA: TGTGCCAGCAGCTCCTTAGCGGACTCCGGGGAGCTGTTTTTT. Its protein product is CASSSLADSGELFF.

The rearrangement uses TRBV6-6 and TRBJ1-2; tentative D call: TRBD1 (6 bases). CDR3 size: 15 residues. The germline CDR1 and CDR2 sequences are MNHNY and SVGAGI (reference sequence). Trimming took off 4 bases at V and 9 bases at J, with 21 bases between the two ends. CDR3 sequence: CASSLATGIFGSYTF. The CDR3 bases are TGTGCCAGCAGTTTGGCGACAGGCATCTTTGGAAGCTACACCTTC.

The chain is built from TRBV13 and TRBJ2-2; D gene ambiguous. V was shortened by 3 bases and J by 0 bases, with 26 bases between the two germline ends. Per the germline V gene, CDR1 is PRHDT and CDR2 is FYEKMQ (reference sequence). The CDR3 extends over 21 amino acids. CDR3 sequence: CASSFLWPPSQAIANTGELFF. The CDR3 DNA sequence: TGTGCCAGCAGCTTCTTATGGCCCCCTTCCCAGGCTATCGCGAACACCGGGGAGCTGTTTTTT.

The DNA for the CDR3 is TGTGCCAGCAGCACCGCCGGGACACCACGTTACGAGCAGTACTTC. It encodes CASSTAGTPRYEQYF. This chain links TRBV5-8 with TRBJ2-7; TRBD1 is a possible D gene (6 bases). The V end lost 4 bases, the J end lost 4 bases, and 18 bases lay between the germline ends. Germline-derived CDR1 and CDR2 are SGHTS and YDEGEE. The CDR3 contains 15 residues.

The V call is TRBV3-1 (or the pseudogene TRBV3-2), the J call TRBJ1-3; possibly TRBD1 for D (5 bases). Germline values: CDR1 LGHDT, CDR2 YNNKEL (reference sequence). The CDR3 contains 14 residues. Trimming took 4 bases from V and 3 from J, leaving 10 bases between them. In DNA, the CDR3 is TGTGCCAGCAGCCGACAGTCTTTTGGAAACACCATATATTTT. Protein product: CASSRQSFGNTIYF.

The rearrangement links TRBV6-5 to TRBJ2-7, with no clear D. The germline gives CDR1 MNHEY, CDR2 SVGAGI. The CDR3 covers 14 residues. Trimming took off 6 bases at V and 4 bases at J, with 16 bases between the two ends. CDR3 loop: CASRPPGTRYEQYF. CDR3 bases: TGTGCCAGCAGGCCCCCCGGCACGAGGTACGAGCAGTACTTC.

This chain links TRBV4-2 with TRBJ2-7; TRBD1 matches 7 bases. CDR3 length: 13 amino acids. J was trimmed by 6 bases and V by 4 bases; bases with no gene match: 6. The germline CDR1 and CDR2 sequences are LGHNA and YNFKEQ. CDR3 sequence: CASSLAGGGEQYF. For the CDR3, the DNA is TGTGCCAGCAGCCTAGCAGGGGGTGGCGAGCAGTACTTC.

This clone appeared a few times. The genes are TRBV5-4 and TRBJ1-6; TRBD1 might be the D (5 bases). The ends were cut back, 4 bases at V and 13 bases at J, with 12 bases in the middle. The CDR3 runs 12 residues. Per the germline V gene, CDR1 is SGHNT and CDR2 is YYREEE (reference sequence). The CDR3 is CASSLAGGPLHF. In DNA form, the CDR3 reads TGTGCCAGCAGCCTCGCTGGGGGGCCCCTCCACTTT.